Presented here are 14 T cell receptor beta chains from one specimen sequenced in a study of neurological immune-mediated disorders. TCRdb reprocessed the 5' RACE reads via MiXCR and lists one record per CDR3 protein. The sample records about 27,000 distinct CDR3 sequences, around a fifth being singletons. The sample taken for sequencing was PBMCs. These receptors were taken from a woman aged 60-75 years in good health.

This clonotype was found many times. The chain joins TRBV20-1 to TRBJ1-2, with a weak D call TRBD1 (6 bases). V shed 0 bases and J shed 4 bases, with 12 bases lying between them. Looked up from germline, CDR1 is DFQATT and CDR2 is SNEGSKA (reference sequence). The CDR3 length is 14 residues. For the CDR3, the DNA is TGCAGTGCTAGAGATGCAGGGGTTTCCTATGGCTACACCTTC. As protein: CSARDAGVSYGYTF.

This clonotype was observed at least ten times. The CDR3 spells CASSLQGAGREQYF. The CDR3 region has the DNA TGTGCCAGCAGTCTACAGGGGGCTGGTAGGGAGCAGTACTTC. The chain couples TRBV4-2 to TRBJ2-7; 9 bases line up with TRBD1. With 6 bases clipped from V and 7 bases from J, the junction kept 10 bases outside the gene matches. The CDR3 runs to 14 residues. The germline V gene encodes CDR1 LGHNA and CDR2 YNFKEQ.

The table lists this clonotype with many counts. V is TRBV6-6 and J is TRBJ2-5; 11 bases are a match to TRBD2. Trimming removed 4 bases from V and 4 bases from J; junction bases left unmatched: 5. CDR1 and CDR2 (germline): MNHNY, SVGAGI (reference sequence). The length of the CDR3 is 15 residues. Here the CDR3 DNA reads TGTGCCAGCAGTTTGCCGGGACTAGCGGCAGAGACCCAGTACTTC. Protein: CASSLPGLAAETQYF.

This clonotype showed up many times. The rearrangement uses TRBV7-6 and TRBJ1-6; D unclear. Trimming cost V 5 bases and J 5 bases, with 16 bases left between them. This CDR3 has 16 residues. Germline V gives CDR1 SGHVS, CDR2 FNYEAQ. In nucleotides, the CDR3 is TGTGCCAGCAGCCCGGGTCCCCCCTTCAATAATTCACCCCTCCACTTT. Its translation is CASSPGPPFNNSPLHF.

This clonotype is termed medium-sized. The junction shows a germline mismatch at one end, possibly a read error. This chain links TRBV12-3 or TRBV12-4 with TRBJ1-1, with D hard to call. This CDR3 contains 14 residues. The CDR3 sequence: CASSLDAGLTEAFF. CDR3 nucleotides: TGTGCCAGTAGTTTAGACGCAGGACTCACTGAAGCTTTCTTT.

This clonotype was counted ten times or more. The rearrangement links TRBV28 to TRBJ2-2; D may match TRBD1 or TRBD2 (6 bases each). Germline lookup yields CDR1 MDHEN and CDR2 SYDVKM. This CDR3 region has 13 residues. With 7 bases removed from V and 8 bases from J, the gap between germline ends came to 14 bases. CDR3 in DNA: TGTGCCAGCACCCCGAGGGGGAGGGGGGAGCTGTTTTTT. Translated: CASTPRGRGELFF.

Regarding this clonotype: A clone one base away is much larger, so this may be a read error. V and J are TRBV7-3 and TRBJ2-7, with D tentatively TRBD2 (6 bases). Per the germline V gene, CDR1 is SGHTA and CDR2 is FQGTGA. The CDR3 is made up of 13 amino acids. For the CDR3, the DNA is TGTGCCTGCAGCGCCGGGAGCTTGTACGAGCAGTACTTC. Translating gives CACSAGSLYEQYF.

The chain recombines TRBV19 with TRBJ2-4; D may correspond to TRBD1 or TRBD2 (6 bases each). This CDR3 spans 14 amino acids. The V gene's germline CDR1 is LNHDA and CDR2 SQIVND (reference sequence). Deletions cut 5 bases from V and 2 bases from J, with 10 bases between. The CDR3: CASSGGGTKNIQYF. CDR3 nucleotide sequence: TGTGCCAGTAGTGGAGGGGGGACCAAAAACATTCAGTACTTC.

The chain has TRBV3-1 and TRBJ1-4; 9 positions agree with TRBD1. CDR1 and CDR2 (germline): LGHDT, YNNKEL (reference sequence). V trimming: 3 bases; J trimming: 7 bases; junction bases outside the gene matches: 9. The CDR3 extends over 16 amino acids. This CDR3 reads CASSQPQRTGVEKLFF. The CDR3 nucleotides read TGTGCCAGCAGCCAGCCTCAAAGGACAGGGGTTGAAAAACTGTTTTTT.

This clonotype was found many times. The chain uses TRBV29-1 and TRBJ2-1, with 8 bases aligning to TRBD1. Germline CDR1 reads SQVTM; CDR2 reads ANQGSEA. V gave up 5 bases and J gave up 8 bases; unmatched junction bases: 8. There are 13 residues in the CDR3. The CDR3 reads CSVSDRVGHEQFF. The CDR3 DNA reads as TGCAGCGTTTCGGACAGGGTCGGCCATGAGCAGTTCTTC.

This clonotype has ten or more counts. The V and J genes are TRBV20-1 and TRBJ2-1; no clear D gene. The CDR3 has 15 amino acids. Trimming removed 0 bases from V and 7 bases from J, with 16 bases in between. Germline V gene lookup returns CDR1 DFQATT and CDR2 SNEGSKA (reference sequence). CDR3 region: CSARDLKGRLNEQFF. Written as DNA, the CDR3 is TGCAGTGCTAGAGATTTAAAGGGTCGGCTGAATGAGCAGTTCTTC.

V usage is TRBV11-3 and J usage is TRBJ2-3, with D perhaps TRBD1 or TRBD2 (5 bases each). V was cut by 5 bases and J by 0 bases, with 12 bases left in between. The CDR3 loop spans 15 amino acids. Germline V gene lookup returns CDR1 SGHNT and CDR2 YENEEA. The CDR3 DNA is TGTGCCAGCAGCCGGGGCCACGCTAGCACAGATACGCAGTATTTT. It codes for CASSRGHASTDTQYF.

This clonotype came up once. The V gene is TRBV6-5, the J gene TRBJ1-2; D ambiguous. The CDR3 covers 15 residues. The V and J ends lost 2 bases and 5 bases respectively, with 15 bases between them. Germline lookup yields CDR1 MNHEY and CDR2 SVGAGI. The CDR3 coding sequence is TGTGCCAGCAGTTACAATATCGGCGGCTCATATGGCTACACCTTC. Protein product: CASSYNIGGSYGYTF.

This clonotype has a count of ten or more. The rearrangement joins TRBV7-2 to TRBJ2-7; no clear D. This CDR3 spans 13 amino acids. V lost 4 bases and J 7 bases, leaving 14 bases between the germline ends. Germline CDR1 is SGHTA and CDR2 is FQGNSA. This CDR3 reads CASSSHTMREQYF. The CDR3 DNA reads TGTGCCAGCAGCTCCCACACTATGCGGGAGCAGTACTTC.